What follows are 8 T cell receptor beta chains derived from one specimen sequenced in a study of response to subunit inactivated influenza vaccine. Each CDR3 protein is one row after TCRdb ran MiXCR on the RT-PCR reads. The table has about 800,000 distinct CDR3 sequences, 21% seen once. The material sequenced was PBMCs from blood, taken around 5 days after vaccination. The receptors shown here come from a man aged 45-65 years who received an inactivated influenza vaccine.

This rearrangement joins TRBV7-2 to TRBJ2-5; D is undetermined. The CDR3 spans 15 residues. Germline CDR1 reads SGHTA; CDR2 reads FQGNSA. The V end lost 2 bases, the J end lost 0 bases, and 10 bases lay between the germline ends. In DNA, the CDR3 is TGTGCCAGCAGCTTAAACGCCCCGTACCAAGAGACCCAGTACTTC. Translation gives CASSLNAPYQETQYF.

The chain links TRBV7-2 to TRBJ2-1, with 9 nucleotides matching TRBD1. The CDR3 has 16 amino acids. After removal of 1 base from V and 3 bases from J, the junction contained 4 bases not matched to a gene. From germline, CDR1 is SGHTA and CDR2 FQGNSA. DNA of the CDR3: TGTGCCAGCAGCTTAGGGGGGGGACAGGGCTACAATGAGCAGTTCTTC. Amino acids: CASSLGGGQGYNEQFF. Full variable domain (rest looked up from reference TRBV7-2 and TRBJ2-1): GAGVSQSPSNKVTEKGKDVELRCDPISGHTALYWYRQSLGQGLEFLIYFQGNSAPDKSGLPSDRFSAERTGGSVSTLTIQRTQQEDSAVYLCASSLGGGQGYNEQFFGPGTRLTVL.

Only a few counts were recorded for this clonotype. Here the CDR3 reads CSARDKKGDRVDYEQYF. The DNA of the CDR3 is TGCAGTGCTAGAGATAAAAAGGGGGACAGGGTCGACTACGAGCAGTACTTC. The rearrangement links TRBV20-1 to TRBJ2-7; the match to TRBD1 covers 9 bases. The CDR3 is made up of 17 amino acids. Unmatched junction bases numbered 12, after V lost 0 bases and J lost 3 bases. Per the germline V gene, CDR1 is DFQATT and CDR2 is SNEGSKA (reference sequence).

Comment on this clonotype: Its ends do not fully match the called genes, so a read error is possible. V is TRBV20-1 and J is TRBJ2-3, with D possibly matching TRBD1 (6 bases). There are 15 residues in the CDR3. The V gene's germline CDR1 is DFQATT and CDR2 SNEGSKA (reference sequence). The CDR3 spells CSARHRRGDTDPQYF. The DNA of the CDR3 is TGCAGTGCTAGACACAGGAGAGGGGACACAGATCCGCAGTATTTT.

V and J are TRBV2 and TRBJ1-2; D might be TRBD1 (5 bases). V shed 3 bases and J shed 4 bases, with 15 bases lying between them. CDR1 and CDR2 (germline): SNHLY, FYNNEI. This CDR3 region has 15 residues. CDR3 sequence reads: CASSEGLLSPYGYTF. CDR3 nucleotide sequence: TGTGCCAGCAGTGAGGGACTCCTAAGCCCCTATGGCTACACCTTC. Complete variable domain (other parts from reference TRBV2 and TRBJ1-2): EPEVTQTPSHQVTQMGQEVILRCVPISNHLYFYWYRQILGQKVEFLVSFYNNEISEKSEIFDDQFSVERPDGSNFTLKIRSTKLEDSAMYFCASSEGLLSPYGYTFGSGTRLTVV.

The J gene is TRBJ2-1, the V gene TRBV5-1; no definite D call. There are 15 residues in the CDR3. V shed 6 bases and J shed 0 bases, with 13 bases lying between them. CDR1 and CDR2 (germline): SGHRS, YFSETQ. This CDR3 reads CASTPVSTSYNEQFF. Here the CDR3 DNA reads TGCGCCAGCACCCCTGTTTCGACCTCCTACAATGAGCAGTTCTTC.

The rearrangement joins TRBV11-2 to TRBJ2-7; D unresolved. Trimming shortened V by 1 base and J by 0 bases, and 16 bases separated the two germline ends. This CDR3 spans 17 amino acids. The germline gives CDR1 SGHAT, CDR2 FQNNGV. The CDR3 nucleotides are TGTGCCAGCAGCTTAGGGGTGGCAGCTTATTACTCCTACGAGCAGTACTTC. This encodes CASSLGVAAYYSYEQYF.

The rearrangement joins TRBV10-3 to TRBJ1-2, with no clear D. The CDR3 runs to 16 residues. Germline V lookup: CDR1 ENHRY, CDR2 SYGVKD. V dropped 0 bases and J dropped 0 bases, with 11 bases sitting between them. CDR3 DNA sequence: TGTGCCATCAGTGAGTCGTTGGAGTTAGCTAACTATGGCTACACCTTC. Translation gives CAISESLELANYGYTF.